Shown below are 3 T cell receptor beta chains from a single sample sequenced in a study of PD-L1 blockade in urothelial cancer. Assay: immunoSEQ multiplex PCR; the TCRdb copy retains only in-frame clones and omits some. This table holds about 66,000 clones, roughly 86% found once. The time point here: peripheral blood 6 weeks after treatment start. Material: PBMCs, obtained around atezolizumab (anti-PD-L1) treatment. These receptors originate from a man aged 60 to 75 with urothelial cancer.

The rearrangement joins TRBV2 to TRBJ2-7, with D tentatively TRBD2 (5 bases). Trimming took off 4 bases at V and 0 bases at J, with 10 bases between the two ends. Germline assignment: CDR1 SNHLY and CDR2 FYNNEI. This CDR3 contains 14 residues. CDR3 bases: TGTGCCAGCAGTGGACGAGGGTACTCCTACGAGCAGTACTTC. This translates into CASSGRGYSYEQYF.

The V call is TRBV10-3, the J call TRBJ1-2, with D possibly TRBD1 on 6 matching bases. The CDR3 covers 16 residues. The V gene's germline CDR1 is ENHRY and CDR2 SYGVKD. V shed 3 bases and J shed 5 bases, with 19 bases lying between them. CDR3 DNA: TGTGCCATCAGTGAACCCGGGGCCAGGGGTATGTATGGCTACACCTTC. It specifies CAISEPGARGMYGYTF.

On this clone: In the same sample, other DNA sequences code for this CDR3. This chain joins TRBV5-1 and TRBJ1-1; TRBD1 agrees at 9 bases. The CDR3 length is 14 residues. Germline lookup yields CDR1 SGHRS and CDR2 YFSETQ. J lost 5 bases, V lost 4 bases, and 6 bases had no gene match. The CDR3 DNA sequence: TGCGCCAGCAGCGCGGACAGGGGAGGGACTGAAGCTTTCTTT. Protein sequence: CASSADRGGTEAFF.